The next 28 T cell receptor beta chains were all read from a single sample in a study of blood T cell repertoires in COVID-19. The table came from immunoSEQ multiplex PCR; TCRdb's copy has only in-frame clones and leaves some out. Seen here are roughly 110,000 clones, about four fifths observed once, and the top ten hold more than 4%. Material for sequencing was peripheral blood. These receptors came from a human donor in a cohort sampled during active COVID-19.

The rearrangement links TRBV3-1 (or the pseudogene TRBV3-2) to TRBJ2-5; 7 bases are shared with TRBD2. The CDR3 has 16 residues. The ends lost 0 bases at V and 5 bases at J; junction bases unmatched: 9. CDR1 is LGHDT and CDR2 is YNNKEL in the germline V gene (reference sequence). CDR3 amino acids: CASSQELVRGWETQYF. CDR3 sequence (DNA): TGTGCCAGCAGCCAAGAGTTAGTGCGGGGGTGGGAGACCCAGTACTTC.

V gene TRBV24-1 combines with J gene TRBJ2-2; the D gene is possibly TRBD1 (6 bases). CDR1 is KGHDR and CDR2 is SFDVKD in the germline V gene. The ends were cut back, 2 bases at V and 6 bases at J, with 9 bases in the middle. The CDR3 covers 14 residues. Written as DNA, the CDR3 is TGTGCCACCAGTGATTCTGGGGGCTCCGGGGAGCTGTTTTTT. Its translation is CATSDSGGSGELFF.

This chain connects TRBV5-1 to TRBJ2-1; D is unresolved. V shed 2 bases and J shed 0 bases, with 18 bases lying between them. The CDR3 contains 18 residues. Germline values: CDR1 SGHRS, CDR2 YFSETQ. The CDR3 here is CASSFTVGGTGSYNEQFF. CDR3 nucleotide sequence: TGCGCCAGCAGCTTCACCGTGGGTGGAACGGGCTCCTACAATGAGCAGTTCTTC.

The V call is TRBV28, the J call TRBJ2-3; D is possibly TRBD1 (5 bases). The V gene's germline CDR1 is MDHEN and CDR2 SYDVKM. V dropped 5 bases and J dropped 2 bases, with 11 bases sitting between them. The CDR3 extends over 14 amino acids. CDR3 region: CASSPRQSTDTQYF. As DNA, the CDR3 is TGTGCCAGCAGTCCCCGACAGTCCACAGATACGCAGTATTTT.

V usage is TRBV4-1 and J usage is TRBJ2-3; 14 bases match TRBD2. Germline CDR1 MGHRA, CDR2 YSYEKL. This CDR3 is 20 amino acids long. The J segment lost 1 base and the V segment lost 1 base, leaving 10 bases of the junction unmatched. CDR3 coding DNA: TGCGCCAGCAGCCAAGCTCGACTAGCGGGAGGGCCATTAGGCACAGATACGCAGTATTTT. This gives the protein CASSQARLAGGPLGTDTQYF.

This clone was seen once. The chain joins TRBV27 to TRBJ1-4; possible D gene TRBD1, 5 bases. Trimming took 2 bases from V and 8 from J, leaving 9 bases between them. The CDR3 totals 13 residues. CDR1 and CDR2 (germline): MNHEY, SMNVEV (reference sequence). The CDR3 loop is CASSLGRGEKLFF. CDR3 in DNA: TGTGCCAGCAGTTTAGGTAGGGGAGAAAAACTGTTTTTT.

The chain carries TRBV28 and TRBJ2-6; D call uncertain. V was cut by 4 bases and J by 0 bases, with 10 bases left in between. This CDR3 contains 16 residues. The V gene's germline CDR1 is MDHEN and CDR2 SYDVKM. The CDR3 region has the DNA TGTGCCAGCAGTTCATTTCCGAGCTCTGGGGCCAACGTCCTGACTTTC. Its translation: CASSSFPSSGANVLTF.

The J gene is TRBJ1-3, the V gene TRBV9; D is unresolved. The CDR3 is 13 amino acids. Germline assignment: CDR1 SGDLS and CDR2 YYNGEE. V gave up 0 bases and J gave up 2 bases, with 3 bases separating them. The CDR3 region has the DNA TGTGCCAGCAGCGTAGATACTGGAAACACCATATATTTT. This gives the protein CASSVDTGNTIYF.

This clone has only one observation. This chain connects TRBV7-2 to TRBJ2-5; 12 bases are a match to TRBD2. The V segment lost 4 bases and the J segment 1 base; nucleotides outside the gene matches: 10. The CDR3 spans 18 residues. The germline V gene has CDR1 SGHTA and CDR2 FQGNSA. Here the CDR3 reads CASSYERTSGMGQETQYF. CDR3 nucleotides: TGTGCCAGCAGCTACGAGCGGACTAGCGGGATGGGCCAAGAGACCCAGTACTTC.

The chain joins TRBV9 to TRBJ2-1; 15 bases align to TRBD2. The CDR3 contains 15 residues. J gave up 7 bases and V 2 bases, and 1 base lay outside the gene matches. The germline gives CDR1 SGDLS, CDR2 YYNGEE. CDR3 residues: CASSVGTSGRNEQFF. In nucleotides, the CDR3 is TGTGCCAGCAGCGTCGGGACTAGCGGGAGGAATGAGCAGTTCTTC.

The count of this clone is one. The gene calls are TRBV6-8 and TRBJ2-1; D perhaps matches TRBD1 (5 bases). Trimming took 6 bases from V and 4 from J, leaving 16 bases between them. The CDR3 loop spans 15 amino acids. Germline CDR1 MNHGY, CDR2 SAAAGT. The CDR3 bases are TGTGCCAGCAGACCCTTCCCGACAGAGTACAATGAGCAGTTCTTC. This sequence encodes CASRPFPTEYNEQFF.

This clone has only one observation. The chain combines TRBV19 with TRBJ1-6; 10 nucleotides agree with TRBD1. The CDR3 is 15 residues long. V lost 5 bases and J lost 10; bases outside the gene matches: 8. CDR1 LNHDA and CDR2 SQIVND come from the germline V gene (reference sequence). Written as DNA, the CDR3 is TGTGCCAGTAGTCCGGACAGGGGGAAAGGATCACCCCTCCACTTT. Its translation: CASSPDRGKGSPLHF.

This chain connects TRBV7-6 to TRBJ2-3; TRBD2 agrees at 8 bases. The junction had 8 bases not matched to a gene; V was cut back by 1 base and J by 2 bases. This CDR3 has 17 residues. Germline V lookup: CDR1 SGHVS, CDR2 FNYEAQ. The CDR3 reads CASSLELSAGDTDTQYF. CDR3 coding DNA: TGTGCCAGCAGCTTAGAACTTTCAGCGGGAGACACAGATACGCAGTATTTT.

The V gene is TRBV7-9, the J gene TRBJ2-2; no clear D. The CDR3 length is 15 residues. The germline gives CDR1 SEHNR, CDR2 FQNEAQ (reference sequence). V lost 5 bases and J 5 bases, leaving 15 bases between the germline ends. This CDR3 reads CASSKIQEATGELFF. The CDR3 DNA follows: TGTGCCAGCAGCAAGATCCAAGAAGCTACCGGGGAGCTGTTTTTT. Variable domain in full (rest from reference TRBV7-9 and TRBJ2-2): DTGVSQNPRHKITKRGQNVTFRCDPISEHNRLYWYRQTLGQGPEFLTYFQNEAQLEKSRLLSDRFSAERPKGSFSTLEIQRTEQGDSAMYLCASSKIQEATGELFFGEGSRLTVL.

The CDR3 DNA is TGTGCCACCTCCACAGGGAAAGCTTTCTTT. Its translation is CATSTGKAFF. This sequence joins TRBV19 and TRBJ1-1; D is possibly TRBD1 (6 bases). This CDR3 is built from 10 residues. The germline V gene has CDR1 LNHDA and CDR2 SQIVND (reference sequence). V shed 10 bases and J shed 9 bases, with 12 bases lying between them. Filled out from reference TRBV19 and TRBJ1-1, the complete variable domain reads DGGITQSPKYLFRKEGQNVTLSCEQNLNHDAMYWYRQDPGQGLRLIYYSQIVNDFQKGDIAEGYSVSREKKESFPLTVTSAQKNPTAFYLCATSTGKAFFGQGTRLTVV.

The chain has TRBV20-1 and TRBJ1-6; D uncertain. The CDR3 has 13 amino acids. Trimming cost V 3 bases and J 4 bases, with 7 bases left between them. CDR1 is DFQATT and CDR2 is SNEGSKA in the germline V gene (reference sequence). CDR3 nucleotides: TGCAGTGCTAGTTTAGAATATAATTCACCCCTCCACTTT. Protein sequence: CSASLEYNSPLHF.

The chain links TRBV7-8 to TRBJ2-5; D remains ambiguous. The CDR3 runs 14 residues. With 0 bases removed from V and 3 bases from J, the gap between germline ends came to 8 bases. Germline V lookup: CDR1 SGHVS, CDR2 FQNEAQ. The CDR3, as DNA: TGTGCCAGCAGCTTAGCAGCGCCCGAAGAGACCCAGTACTTC. This codes for CASSLAAPEETQYF.

The chain recombines TRBV28 with TRBJ2-1, with TRBD2 matching 10 bases. The germline V gene has CDR1 MDHEN and CDR2 SYDVKM. CDR3 length: 16 residues. J lost 4 bases, V lost 10 bases, and 13 bases had no gene match. The DNA of the CDR3 is TGTGCCACAGAAGGACTCGGGACTAGCGCGTACAATGAGCAGTTCTTC. This codes for CATEGLGTSAYNEQFF.

This sequence joins TRBV19 and TRBJ2-2; D is uncertain. The CDR3 consists of 15 residues. Germline assignment: CDR1 LNHDA and CDR2 SQIVND (reference sequence). V lost 4 bases and J 5 bases, leaving 14 bases between the germline ends. The CDR3 is CASSTAGSGTGELFF. The CDR3 DNA sequence: TGTGCCAGTAGTACAGCCGGGTCCGGAACCGGGGAGCTGTTTTTT.

The chain couples TRBV7-6 to TRBJ1-4; TRBD1 might be the D (6 bases). CDR1 and CDR2 from the germline V gene are SGHVS and FNYEAQ. Trimming shortened V by 2 bases and J by 7 bases, and 8 bases separated the two germline ends. The CDR3 consists of 13 residues. The CDR3 region is CASSLSRGEKLFF. The CDR3 DNA reads as TGTGCCAGCAGCTTATCCAGGGGTGAAAAACTGTTTTTT.

The V and J genes are TRBV9 and TRBJ1-3, with D unresolved. The CDR3 runs to 15 residues. The germline V and J ends were trimmed by 4 bases and 0 bases, with 11 bases remaining between them. The V gene's germline CDR1 is SGDLS and CDR2 YYNGEE. Here the CDR3 reads CASSPSPLSGNTIYF. Here the CDR3 DNA reads TGTGCCAGCAGCCCTAGCCCTCTCTCTGGAAACACCATATATTTT. Variable domain in full (rest from reference TRBV9 and TRBJ1-3): DSGVTQTPKHLITATGQRVTLRCSPRSGDLSVYWYQQSLDQGLQFLIQYYNGEERAKGNILERFSAQQFPDLHSELNLSSLELGDSALYFCASSPSPLSGNTIYFGEGSWLTVV.

The chain joins TRBV4-3 to TRBJ1-2; 7 bases are a match to TRBD1. Trimming cost V 5 bases and J 4 bases; bases outside gene matches: 10. CDR1 and CDR2 from the germline V gene are LGHNA and YSLEER. This CDR3 has 15 amino acids. The CDR3 reads CASSDGLDRVYGYTF. CDR3 bases: TGCGCCAGCAGCGATGGACTCGACAGGGTCTATGGCTACACCTTC.

This chain connects TRBV9 to TRBJ2-2; D unresolved. The CDR3 runs to 13 residues. The germline V and J ends were trimmed by 0 bases and 7 bases, with 7 bases remaining between them. CDR1 and CDR2 from the germline V gene are SGDLS and YYNGEE. The CDR3 protein is CASSVGGVGELFF. For the CDR3, the DNA is TGTGCCAGCAGCGTAGGAGGAGTCGGGGAGCTGTTTTTT.

V usage is TRBV27 and J usage is TRBJ2-5; D not certain. V dropped 8 bases and J dropped 5 bases, with 18 bases sitting between them. The CDR3 loop spans 14 amino acids. Germline V lookup: CDR1 MNHEY, CDR2 SMNVEV (reference sequence). The CDR3 here is CASGSLAVGETQYF. CDR3 nucleotides: TGTGCCAGCGGATCCTTAGCAGTCGGGGAGACCCAGTACTTC.

The DNA for the CDR3 is TGTGCCAGCAGTTTATGGACAGAGGGCGGGGAGACCCAGTACTTC. Its protein is CASSLWTEGGETQYF. J is TRBJ2-5 and V is TRBV27; D might be TRBD1 (6 bases). Trimming shortened V by 1 base and J by 5 bases, and 14 bases separated the two germline ends. The germline V gene encodes CDR1 MNHEY and CDR2 SMNVEV (reference sequence). The CDR3 runs to 15 residues.

This clone has a single count. V is TRBV3-1 (or the pseudogene TRBV3-2) and J is TRBJ2-1; 9 bases line up with TRBD1. Germline CDR1 is LGHDT and CDR2 is YNNKEL (reference sequence). The V segment lost 1 base and the J segment 2 bases; nucleotides outside the gene matches: 0. There are 15 residues in the CDR3. CDR3 DNA sequence: TGTGCCAGCAGCCAAGGGACAGGGGCCTACAATGAGCAGTTCTTC. As protein: CASSQGTGAYNEQFF.

The chain recombines TRBV7-9 with TRBJ2-1; tentative D call: TRBD2 (5 bases). From germline, CDR1 is SEHNR and CDR2 FQNEAQ (reference sequence). The CDR3 totals 16 residues. V was pared by 5 bases and J by 6 bases, with 20 bases between. This CDR3 is CASSPTARAIPNEQFF. CDR3 bases: TGTGCCAGCAGCCCCACGGCGAGGGCGATCCCCAATGAGCAGTTCTTC.

This clone showed up just a few times. The chain joins TRBV6-5 to TRBJ1-5; D is ambiguous. Germline V lookup: CDR1 MNHEY, CDR2 SVGAGI. Deletions cut 7 bases from V and 10 bases from J, with 17 bases between. This CDR3 has 13 residues. CDR3 amino acids: CASTDGRIGPQHF. The CDR3 nucleotides are TGTGCCAGCACCGACGGGAGGATAGGTCCCCAGCATTTT.